This T cell receptor beta chain was obtained from a study of T cell responses to AZD1222 COVID-19 vaccine. General study results and limits: Spike-specific TCR repertoires showed rising breadth and depth after two AZD1222 doses. White British ancestry dominated among donors, who included more females, and clonal diversity was possibly underestimated. The number of AZD1222 recipients seropositive at baseline was only five to seven.

Comment on this clone: What it recognizes is unknown.

Here immunoSEQ multiplex PCR was the method, and the copy in TCRdb shows in-frame clones only, minus some. The sample has 50,000 or so clones, approximately 89% seen once. Germline V lookup: CDR1 SNHLY, CDR2 FYNNEI. The CDR3 has 13 amino acids. V was pared by 0 bases and J by 3 bases, with 6 bases between. The starting material was peripheral blood, obtained on day 0 of AZD1222 vaccination. The receptor was isolated from an adult in good health. The chain uses TRBV2 and TRBJ2-7; D is uncertain. Here the CDR3 reads CASSEASFYEQYF. The CDR3 DNA reads as TGTGCCAGCAGTGAAGCTAGTTTCTACGAGCAGTACTTC.